This T cell receptor beta chain comes out of a study of T cell repertoires in cytomegalovirus infection. Study information: Indicated by public TCR beta signatures were CMV infection and matching HLA type. General study points: The study identified carriers of CMV plus the relevant HLA from cumulative public TCR beta family frequency. HLA-C-restricted CMV-specific TCR beta clonotypes were dominant in the ex vivo response.

In TCRdb, the reads were re-called with MiXCR into one record per CDR3 protein. The sample comprises about 740,000 distinct CDR3 sequences, approximately 40% of which are singletons, and 2.8% rests with the top ten. For this clonotype: Antigen specificity is unknown.

Per germline, CDR1 MGHRA and CDR2 YSYEKL. V shed 4 bases and J shed 1 base, with 13 bases lying between them. The CDR3 loop spans 15 amino acids. The source material was PBMCs. The J gene is TRBJ1-2, the V gene TRBV4-1; D perhaps matches TRBD1 (6 bases). The clonotype originates from a human donor in good health (CMV status not recorded). Some clones in this sample may be carry-over from other donors' samples. The CDR3 reads CASSLKTGVNYGYTF. CDR3 in DNA: TGCGCCAGCAGCCTTAAGACAGGAGTTAACTATGGCTACACCTTC.